The 28 T cell receptor beta chains below come from one sample, sequenced in a study of blood T cell repertoires in COVID-19. Generated by immunoSEQ multiplex PCR, the TCRdb table keeps only in-frame clones and is missing some. The sample yields fewer than 200,000 clones, 65% to 85% seen once. The sequenced material came from PBMCs or T cells enriched from blood (not recorded which). These receptors all stem from a woman between 45 and 60 years old in a cohort exposed to, infected with or recovered from COVID-19 (not recorded which).

The rearrangement links TRBV19 to TRBJ1-5; maybe TRBD1 (6 bases). CDR1 LNHDA and CDR2 SQIVND come from the germline V gene (reference sequence). The length of the CDR3 is 15 residues. V lost 1 base, J lost 6 bases, and 13 bases lay in between. The CDR3 region has the DNA TGTGCCAGTAGTATAGGGTCAGGGGCATTTCAGCCCCAGCATTTT. This codes for CASSIGSGAFQPQHF.

The rearrangement links TRBV6-5 to TRBJ1-4; D perhaps matches TRBD1 (6 bases). This CDR3 comprises 15 residues. The germline V gene encodes CDR1 MNHEY and CDR2 SVGAGI. V was cut by 5 bases and J by 0 bases, with 10 bases left in between. The CDR3 DNA reads as TGTGCCAGCAGTCTAACAGGGTCAACTAATGAAAAACTGTTTTTT. Amino acids: CASSLTGSTNEKLFF.

This clone was detected only once. The chain combines TRBV7-2 with TRBJ2-5; 9 bases fit TRBD1. The CDR3 covers 14 residues. Germline CDR1 reads SGHTA; CDR2 reads FQGNSA. V lost 5 bases to trimming and J lost 5 bases; unmatched junction nucleotides: 6. CDR3: CASSVDRGKETQYF. Here the CDR3 DNA reads TGTGCCAGCAGCGTCGACAGGGGGAAGGAGACCCAGTACTTC. Variable domain in full (rest from reference TRBV7-2 and TRBJ2-5): GAGVSQSPSNKVTEKGKDVELRCDPISGHTALYWYRQSLGQGLEFLIYFQGNSAPDKSGLPSDRFSAERTGGSVSTLTIQRTQQEDSAVYLCASSVDRGKETQYFGPGTRLLVL.

The genes are TRBV28 and TRBJ1-2, with D perhaps matching TRBD1 (6 bases). V was trimmed by 5 bases and J by 8 bases, leaving 12 bases between them. CDR3 length: 12 residues. Per germline, CDR1 MDHEN and CDR2 SYDVKM. CDR3 DNA: TGTGCCAGCAGTGAACAGGGTGGCGGCTACACCTTC. This sequence encodes CASSEQGGGYTF.

This clone was seen a handful of times. The gene calls are TRBV24-1 and TRBJ2-2; D unclear. Germline V gene data show CDR1 as KGHDR and CDR2 as SFDVKD. V was clipped by 5 bases and J by 7 bases, with 7 bases between them. The CDR3 runs 12 residues. The CDR3 loop is CATSVGIGELFF. The CDR3 coding sequence is TGTGCCACCAGTGTCGGTATCGGGGAGCTGTTTTTT.

The chain joins TRBV7-3 to TRBJ1-1; D remains ambiguous. The V gene's germline CDR1 is SGHTA and CDR2 FQGTGA. Trimming left V 5 bases short and J 2 bases short, with 21 bases between. The length of the CDR3 is 17 residues. CDR3 residues: CASSRPVAAGLNTEAFF. The CDR3 nucleotides are TGTGCCAGCAGCAGGCCGGTTGCGGCTGGACTAAACACTGAAGCTTTCTTT.

The rearrangement uses TRBV5-5 and TRBJ2-1, with 8 positions matching TRBD1. The CDR3 length is 16 residues. With 0 bases clipped from V and 8 bases from J, the junction kept 10 bases outside the gene matches. Germline V CDR1 and CDR2: SGHKS, YYEKEE (reference sequence). The CDR3 is CASSLGAGGSFDEQFF. The CDR3 DNA reads TGTGCCAGCAGCTTGGGTGCAGGGGGCAGTTTCGATGAGCAGTTCTTC.

The rearrangement uses TRBV11-3 and TRBJ2-1; possible D gene TRBD2, 5 bases. The germline V and J ends were trimmed by 0 bases and 9 bases, with 9 bases remaining between them. Germline CDR1 and CDR2: SGHNT and YENEEA. The CDR3 totals 13 residues. The CDR3 bases are TGTGCCAGCAGCTTAGAGGAGGATACTGAGCAGTTCTTC. It codes for CASSLEEDTEQFF.

V and J are TRBV3-1 (or the pseudogene TRBV3-2) and TRBJ2-3, with unresolved D. The CDR3 length is 14 residues. The V gene's germline CDR1 is LGHDT and CDR2 YNNKEL (reference sequence). The V and J ends lost 4 bases and 0 bases respectively, with 8 bases between them. The CDR3 sequence: CASSLSPSTDTQYF. CDR3 in DNA: TGTGCCAGCAGCCTCTCCCCTAGCACAGATACGCAGTATTTT.

The chain recombines TRBV5-4 with TRBJ2-1; 14 nucleotides align to TRBD2. J was trimmed by 4 bases and V by 4 bases; bases with no gene match: 10. Germline-derived CDR1 and CDR2 are SGHNT and YYREEE (reference sequence). This CDR3 contains 18 residues. CDR3 sequence reads: CASSPGTSGSLMYNEQFF. CDR3 nucleotide sequence: TGTGCCAGCAGCCCTGGGACTAGCGGGAGTCTGATGTACAATGAGCAGTTCTTC.

The genes are TRBV3-1 (or the pseudogene TRBV3-2) and TRBJ2-1, with D unclear. This CDR3 is built from 15 residues. The germline CDR1 and CDR2 sequences are LGHDT and YNNKEL (reference sequence). V was shortened by 0 bases and J by 6 bases, with 12 bases between the two germline ends. CDR3 in DNA: TGTGCCAGCAGCCAAGATTGGGCCAGGATCAATGAGCAGTTCTTC. This codes for CASSQDWARINEQFF.

This clone showed up just a few times. The rearrangement uses TRBV6-5 and TRBJ1-5; TRBD1 aligns across 7 bases. Looked up from germline, CDR1 is MNHEY and CDR2 is SVGAGI. V trimming: 7 bases; J trimming: 7 bases; junction bases outside the gene matches: 7. The length of the CDR3 is 13 residues. CDR3 sequence: CASKGEGAQPQHF. As DNA, the CDR3 is TGTGCCAGCAAGGGTGAGGGGGCCCAGCCCCAGCATTTT.

This sequence joins TRBV18 and TRBJ2-5; a possible D gene is TRBD1 (5 bases). V was clipped by 4 bases and J by 2 bases, with 14 bases between them. The germline gives CDR1 KGHSH, CDR2 LQKENI. The length of the CDR3 is 15 residues. Here the CDR3 reads CASSQGALAQETQYF. The CDR3 DNA reads as TGTGCCAGCTCACAAGGGGCACTCGCGCAAGAGACCCAGTACTTC. Looking up the rest from reference TRBV18 and TRBJ2-5 gives the full variable domain: NAGVMQNPRHLVRRRGQEARLRCSPMKGHSHVYWYRQLPEEGLKFMVYLQKENIIDESGMPKERFSAEFPKEGPSILRIQQVVRGDSAAYFCASSQGALAQETQYFGPGTRLLVL.

V gene TRBV11-3 combines with J gene TRBJ2-1, with a tentative D call TRBD2 (7 bases). Germline-derived CDR1 and CDR2 are SGHNT and YENEEA. This CDR3 is built from 15 residues. Between the trimmed V and J ends, which lost 3 bases and 8 bases, there was a span of 17 bases. The CDR3 spells CASSFHGGGGDEQFF. The DNA of the CDR3 is TGTGCCAGCAGCTTCCATGGGGGGGGCGGGGATGAGCAGTTCTTC.

This clone came up once. The V gene is TRBV5-1, the J gene TRBJ1-3, with 7 positions matching TRBD1. The ends lost 4 bases at V and 2 bases at J; junction bases unmatched: 9. Germline V gene data show CDR1 as SGHRS and CDR2 as YFSETQ. The CDR3 spans 16 residues. The CDR3 bases are TGCGCCAGCAGCCCTGAGGGGACAGCCGCTGGAAACACCATATATTTT. Residues: CASSPEGTAAGNTIYF.

V usage is TRBV5-1 and J usage is TRBJ2-1, with no clear D. This CDR3 region has 13 residues. The germline V gene has CDR1 SGHRS and CDR2 YFSETQ. The V end lost 1 base, the J end lost 4 bases, and 6 bases lay between the germline ends. The CDR3 DNA sequence: TGCGCCAGCAGCTTGTATCCTTACAATGAGCAGTTCTTC. This translates into CASSLYPYNEQFF.

This chain links TRBV28 with TRBJ1-2; D is possibly TRBD1 (5 bases). V was pared by 3 bases and J by 7 bases, with 9 bases between. The CDR3 loop spans 12 amino acids. Germline values: CDR1 MDHEN, CDR2 SYDVKM. Here the CDR3 DNA reads TGTGCCAGCAGTTTTGGGGGGGGTGGCTACACCTTC. The encoded protein is CASSFGGGGYTF.

The V gene is TRBV7-2, the J gene TRBJ2-5; 11 positions agree with TRBD2. The CDR3 contains 16 residues. Germline loops: CDR1 SGHTA, CDR2 FQGNSA. V gave up 2 bases and J gave up 5 bases; unmatched junction bases: 7. CDR3 loop: CASSLLAGGATETQYF. The CDR3 bases are TGTGCCAGCAGCTTACTAGCGGGAGGTGCCACGGAGACCCAGTACTTC.

The V gene is TRBV9, the J gene TRBJ2-5; D remains unclear. The CDR3 has 16 amino acids. Germline values: CDR1 SGDLS, CDR2 YYNGEE. The V end lost 3 bases, the J end lost 3 bases, and 18 bases lay between the germline ends. The CDR3 protein is CASSEGVAEIKETQYF. The CDR3 DNA reads TGTGCCAGCAGCGAAGGAGTAGCAGAAATAAAAGAGACCCAGTACTTC. The full variable domain, completed using reference TRBV9 and TRBJ2-5, is DSGVTQTPKHLITATGQRVTLRCSPRSGDLSVYWYQQSLDQGLQFLIQYYNGEERAKGNILERFSAQQFPDLHSELNLSSLELGDSALYFCASSEGVAEIKETQYFGPGTRLLVL.

CDR3 region: CASSPRLAGDLSGANVLTF. CDR3 coding DNA: TGTGCCAGCAGCCCCCGGCTAGCGGGAGATCTCTCTGGGGCCAACGTCCTGACTTTC. The chain recombines TRBV9 with TRBJ2-6; 10 positions agree with TRBD2. CDR3 length: 19 residues. V was clipped by 4 bases and J by 0 bases; unmatched bases: 10. Looked up from germline, CDR1 is SGDLS and CDR2 is YYNGEE.

V usage is TRBV21-1 and J usage is TRBJ2-3; the table calls TRBD2, which could not be checked here. TRBV21-1 is a known pseudogene. The CDR3 is 16 residues long. Here the CDR3 DNA reads TGTGCCAGCAGCTTCCTTATTACGCCGGGCACAGATACGCAGTATTTT. This encodes CASSFLITPGTDTQYF.

This clone appeared a few times. V and J are TRBV5-6 and TRBJ2-5, with 10 positions matching TRBD1. CDR3 length: 13 amino acids. Trimming cost V 4 bases and J 6 bases; bases outside gene matches: 3. The germline V gene encodes CDR1 SGHDT and CDR2 YYEEEE. The CDR3 DNA reads TGTGCCAGCAGCCGGGACAGGGGAAAGACCCAGTACTTC. It specifies CASSRDRGKTQYF.

The rearrangement uses TRBV10-3 and TRBJ2-7; a weak D match, TRBD2 (6 bases). The CDR3 runs 15 residues. V dropped 6 bases and J dropped 2 bases, with 17 bases sitting between them. Germline assignment: CDR1 ENHRY and CDR2 SYGVKD. CDR3 DNA sequence: TGTGCCATCAGGGACATGCGGGACGTAACCTACGAGCAGTACTTC. This encodes CAIRDMRDVTYEQYF.

The chain joins TRBV10-2 to TRBJ2-7; maybe TRBD2 (5 bases). This CDR3 region has 15 residues. Trimming removed 2 bases at V and 3 bases at J, with 14 bases between. Germline V gene lookup returns CDR1 WSHSY and CDR2 SAAADI. CDR3 coding DNA: TGCGCCAGCAGTGAGAGAGCGGCAGGAGACTACGAGCAGTACTTC. It specifies CASSERAAGDYEQYF.

J is TRBJ2-1 and V is TRBV27; D not resolved. This CDR3 is 13 amino acids long. Germline loops: CDR1 MNHEY, CDR2 SMNVEV (reference sequence). Trimming removed 9 bases at V and 7 bases at J, with 16 bases between. CDR3 in amino acids: CASALTRFNEQFF. Here the CDR3 DNA reads TGTGCCAGTGCCTTGACGAGGTTTAATGAGCAGTTCTTC.

The CDR3 nucleotides are TGTGCCAGCACCCTACGGGGATCCTACAATGAGCAGTTCTTC. Translated: CASTLRGSYNEQFF. The chain links TRBV6-5 to TRBJ2-1; D is perhaps TRBD2 (5 bases). CDR3 length: 14 residues. Germline CDR1 is MNHEY and CDR2 is SVGAGI. The ends were cut back, 7 bases at V and 1 base at J, with 11 bases in the middle.

This chain uses TRBV27 with TRBJ2-1; 14 nucleotides match TRBD2. Trimming took 9 bases from V and 14 from J; bases not matched to a gene: 9. CDR3 length: 13 amino acids. In germline, CDR1 is MNHEY, CDR2 SMNVEV (reference sequence). The CDR3 sequence: CASRTSGRIEEFF. The CDR3 coding sequence is TGTGCCAGTAGGACTAGCGGGAGGATAGAGGAGTTCTTC.

As regards this clone: At the DNA level, this CDR3 is encoded by other sequences in the same sample as well. The chain couples TRBV4-3 to TRBJ1-6; TRBD1 aligns across 8 bases. Trimming removed 0 bases from V and 8 bases from J; junction bases left unmatched: 3. Germline V gene data show CDR1 as LGHNA and CDR2 as YSLEER. The CDR3 is made up of 15 amino acids. The CDR3 is CASSQEDRADSPLHF. CDR3 DNA sequence: TGCGCCAGCAGCCAAGAGGACAGGGCGGATTCACCCCTCCACTTT.